The T cell receptor beta chain under discussion was sequenced for a study of shared clonotypes between healthy human individuals. Across the study: The cohort had a couple of women and a few men, ages 18 to 49.

Clones were sequenced by immunoSEQ multiplex PCR, and TCRdb holds only the in-frame ones, with some missing. The data show approximately 1.4 million clones, 95% to 99% seen once. There are 12 residues in the CDR3. Trimming removed 8 bases at V and 9 bases at J, with 13 bases between. The germline V gene encodes CDR1 SNHLY and CDR2 FYNNEI. This sequence was found in a man aged 25 to 40 in good health. V and J are TRBV2 and TRBJ2-2; D may be TRBD2 (6 bases). The sequenced material came from naive CD4+ T cells sorted from blood. Subset denoted: CD45RA+ positively selected. DNA of the CDR3: TGTGCCAGCCGAGAGCGGGTCCGGGAGCTGTTTTTT. Encoded protein: CASRERVRELFF.